Listed below are T cell receptor beta chains from one sample, sequenced in a study of OX40 agonist ivuxolimab in advanced cancers. Sequenced by immunoSEQ multiplex PCR; TCRdb stores in-frame clones only, minus some. Here the sample spans about 85,000 clones, around 87% being singletons. The specimen was CD4+ or CD8+ T cells sorted from blood, collected in a trial of the OX40 agonist ivuxolimab. These receptors were taken from an adult with an advanced solid tumor such as melanoma, head and neck, liver or kidney cancer. Both conserved end residues are part of each CDR3. Each record gives: D gene, clone size, V gene, J gene, CDR3 DNA, CDR3 protein. The D gene is left open where the match is weak. The listing skips clone size in some rows; elsewhere it reads once, few, many or a size class.

D: TRBD1
size: few
V: TRBV2
J: TRBJ1-5
DNA: TGTGCCAGCACTGGGACAGGGGGCTCTCAGCCCCAGCATTTT
CDR3: CASTGTGGSQPQHF

D: TRBD1
size: .
V: TRBV7-6
J: TRBJ1-2
DNA: TGTGCCAGCAGCTCGCGACAGGGTGGGTATGGCTACACCTTC
CDR3: CASSSRQGGYGYTF

D: .
size: once
V: TRBV6-5
J: TRBJ2-1
DNA: TGTGCCAGCAGCTCGGGACGCTCTTACTACAATGAGCAGTTCTTC
CDR3: CASSSGRSYYNEQFF

D: TRBD2
size: .
V: TRBV9
J: TRBJ2-4
DNA: TGTGCCAGCAGCGTAGGCAGCCTAGCGGCCAAAGAAAACATTCAGTACTTC
CDR3: CASSVGSLAAKENIQYF

D: .
size: .
V: TRBV9
J: TRBJ2-1
DNA: TGTGCCAGCAGCGTATATGGGAATACCTACAATGAGCAGTTCTTC
CDR3: CASSVYGNTYNEQFF

D: .
size: .
V: TRBV9
J: TRBJ1-2
DNA: TGTGCCAGCAGCGTAGGAGTTGAACGAACGGGCGGCTACACCTTC
CDR3: CASSVGVERTGGYTF

D: .
size: .
V: TRBV19
J: TRBJ1-5
DNA: TGTGCCAGTGGGGGGCAGGGGAGTGGCTGGAGCCAGCCCCAGCATTTT
CDR3: CASGGQGSGWSQPQHF

D: .
size: .
V: TRBV7-9
J: TRBJ1-3
DNA: TGTGCCAGCAGCTTAGCTGGAAACACCATATATTTT
CDR3: CASSLAGNTIYF

D: .
size: .
V: TRBV18
J: TRBJ1-3
DNA: TGTGCCAGCTCAGAGGGAACTGGAAACACCATATATTTT
CDR3: CASSEGTGNTIYF

D: .
size: .
V: TRBV7-9
J: TRBJ1-6
DNA: TGTGCCAGCACCCTATTAGACGGAGGGAATTCACCCCTCCACTTT
CDR3: CASTLLDGGNSPLHF

D: TRBD1
size: .
V: TRBV11-2
J: TRBJ1-5
DNA: TGTGCCAGCAGCTTAAACAGGGGGCTACAGCCCCAGCATTTT
CDR3: CASSLNRGLQPQHF

D: .
size: .
V: TRBV11-2
J: TRBJ2-2
DNA: TGTGCCAGCAGCCTATATGGATTAGGGTTCGGGGAGCTGTTTTTT
CDR3: CASSLYGLGFGELFF

D: TRBD1
size: .
V: TRBV30
J: TRBJ2-7
DNA: TGTGCCTGGAGTCGAGGACAGGGCTACGAGCAGTACTTC
CDR3: CAWSRGQGYEQYF

D: .
size: .
V: TRBV28
J: TRBJ2-7
DNA: TGTGCCAGCGGCCCAAGCTACGAGCAGTACTTC
CDR3: CASGPSYEQYF

D: .
size: .
V: TRBV5-1
J: TRBJ1-1
DNA: TGCGCCAGCAGCTCCACTCCAAACACTGAAGCTTTCTTT
CDR3: CASSSTPNTEAFF

D: TRBD1
size: .
V: TRBV7-2
J: TRBJ2-7
DNA: TGTGCCAGCAGCCGAGGGACAGGGGGAATCTACGAGCAGTACTTC
CDR3: CASSRGTGGIYEQYF

D: TRBD1
size: few
V: TRBV28
J: TRBJ2-6
DNA: TGTGCCAGCATAGGACAGGGGGCAGGTGGGGCCAACGTCCTGACTTTC
CDR3: CASIGQGAGGANVLTF

D: TRBD1
size: .
V: TRBV10-3
J: TRBJ2-5
DNA: TGTGCCATCGGGACAGGTCGCGGGGAGACCCAGTACTTC
CDR3: CAIGTGRGETQYF

D: TRBD1
size: .
V: TRBV6-5
J: TRBJ1-2
DNA: TGTGCCAGCATCAGGGGGGCAGGGGGGAACTATGGCTACACCTTC
CDR3: CASIRGAGGNYGYTF

D: .
size: .
V: TRBV15
J: TRBJ1-5
DNA: TGTGCCACCAGCAGAGAAATTCATAGCAATCAGCCCCAGCATTTT
CDR3: CATSREIHSNQPQHF

D: .
size: .
V: TRBV6-5
J: TRBJ2-3
DNA: TGTGCCAGCAGTTACGATGGCACAGATACGCAGTATTTT
CDR3: CASSYDGTDTQYF

D: .
size: .
V: TRBV18
J: TRBJ1-1
DNA: TGTGCCAGCTCCCTGGGGGGGGTGAACACTGAAGCTTTCTTT
CDR3: CASSLGGVNTEAFF

D: TRBD1
size: .
V: TRBV18
J: TRBJ2-5
DNA: TGTGCCAGCTCACAGGGGACAGCAGCGGAGACCCAGTACTTC
CDR3: CASSQGTAAETQYF

D: .
size: .
V: TRBV28
J: TRBJ1-1
DNA: TGTGCCAGCAATAATAGGGTGGGGGAAGCTTTCTTT
CDR3: CASNNRVGEAFF